Below are 22 T cell receptor beta chains sequenced from a single sample in a study of cytomegalovirus exposure and HLA in healthy donors. The PCR was carried out with 60 Vbeta primers and 13 Jbeta primers. Repertoires were generated with immunoSEQ multiplex PCR, while TCRdb's copy carries only in-frame clones and drops some. This sample has 95,000 to 150,000 clones; around 72% occur once, and the top ten carry about 7.8%. The sequencing sample was made of PBMCs. The receptors derive from a woman in her forties in good health and CMV-seropositive.

J is TRBJ1-4 and V is TRBV6-1; perhaps TRBD1 as D (5 bases). V lost 7 bases, J lost 4 bases, and 10 bases lay in between. The CDR3 is 13 amino acids. From germline, CDR1 is MNHNS and CDR2 SASEGT. CDR3 sequence reads: CASTLTVNEKLFF. The CDR3 DNA is TGTGCCAGCACCTTGACAGTTAATGAAAAACTGTTTTTT.

This rearrangement joins TRBV6-5 to TRBJ2-7, with TRBD1 identical over 9 bases. The CDR3 has 16 residues. J lost 6 bases, V lost 1 base, and 10 bases had no gene match. Germline CDR1 is MNHEY and CDR2 is SVGAGI. The CDR3 protein is CASSYLAGTGPLEQYF. The CDR3, as DNA: TGTGCCAGCAGTTACTTGGCCGGGACAGGGCCTCTCGAGCAGTACTTC.

This chain joins TRBV7-6 and TRBJ2-7, with 7 bases identical to TRBD2. The CDR3 is 13 amino acids. V shed 5 bases, J shed 4 bases, and the junction held 5 bases outside the gene matches. CDR1 and CDR2 from the germline V gene are SGHVS and FNYEAQ. CDR3 sequence (DNA): TGTGCCAGCAGCCCTGGGGGGGGATACGAGCAGTACTTC. Translating gives CASSPGGGYEQYF.

The genes are TRBV6-5 and TRBJ2-1; 10 bases map to TRBD2. Germline lookup yields CDR1 MNHEY and CDR2 SVGAGI. This CDR3 has 16 amino acids. The ends lost 0 bases at V and 5 bases at J; junction bases unmatched: 4. The CDR3 loop is CASSYSAGGLDNEQFF. CDR3 bases: TGTGCCAGCAGTTACTCAGCGGGGGGGTTAGACAATGAGCAGTTCTTC.

The chain couples TRBV6-1 to TRBJ2-7, with D tentatively TRBD2 (5 bases). From germline, CDR1 is MNHNS and CDR2 SASEGT. The V and J ends lost 2 bases and 3 bases respectively, with 11 bases between them. The CDR3 runs 14 residues. The CDR3 loop is CASSETPGNYEQYF. The CDR3, as DNA: TGTGCCAGCAGTGAAACCCCCGGGAACTACGAGCAGTACTTC.

A few counts support this clone. The J gene is TRBJ2-7, the V gene TRBV2, with TRBD2 matching over 13 bases. J lost 4 bases, V lost 7 bases, and 1 base had no gene match. The CDR3 totals 13 residues. Germline V gene data show CDR1 as SNHLY and CDR2 as FYNNEI. This chain's CDR3 is CASKTSGGYEQYF. The DNA of the CDR3 is TGTGCCAGCAAGACTAGCGGGGGGTACGAGCAGTACTTC. Full variable domain (remainder filled in from reference TRBV2 and TRBJ2-7): EPEVTQTPSHQVTQMGQEVILRCVPISNHLYFYWYRQILGQKVEFLVSFYNNEISEKSEIFDDQFSVERPDGSNFTLKIRSTKLEDSAMYFCASKTSGGYEQYFGPGTRLTVT.

The chain joins TRBV2 to TRBJ2-5; TRBD2 matches at 10 bases. CDR1 is SNHLY and CDR2 is FYNNEI in the germline V gene. The CDR3 contains 14 residues. The trim removed 4 bases at V and 5 bases at J, leaving 4 bases unmatched. CDR3 loop: CASSGGLAYETQYF. The CDR3 DNA reads as TGTGCCAGCAGTGGGGGACTAGCGTATGAGACCCAGTACTTC.

J is TRBJ2-2 and V is TRBV7-9; D remains unclear. V gave up 5 bases and J gave up 2 bases, with 12 bases separating them. The CDR3 consists of 15 residues. CDR1 is SEHNR, CDR2 FQNEAQ, per germline (reference sequence). Here the CDR3 reads CASSQTERNTGELFF. In nucleotides, the CDR3 is TGTGCCAGCAGCCAAACGGAGAGAAACACCGGGGAGCTGTTTTTT. The complete variable domain, with remaining parts taken from reference TRBV7-9 and TRBJ2-2, reads DTGVSQNPRHKITKRGQNVTFRCDPISEHNRLYWYRQTLGQGPEFLTYFQNEAQLEKSRLLSDRFSAERPKGSFSTLEIQRTEQGDSAMYLCASSQTERNTGELFFGEGSRLTVL.

This chain uses TRBV7-6 with TRBJ2-1; 9 bases are a match to TRBD2. V was clipped by 1 base and J by 6 bases; unmatched bases: 4. This CDR3 has 15 amino acids. Germline loops: CDR1 SGHVS, CDR2 FNYEAQ. CDR3 DNA sequence: TGTGCCAGCAGCTTAGGCGGGGGGGCCGGCAATGAGCAGTTCTTC. Translated: CASSLGGGAGNEQFF.

The chain employs TRBV7-8 and TRBJ2-1, with 9 nucleotides matching TRBD2. The CDR3 spans 13 residues. CDR1 is SGHVS, CDR2 FQNEAQ, per germline. The V and J ends lost 1 base and 10 bases, in that order; junction bases with no gene match: 2. The CDR3 nucleotides are TGTGCCAGCAGCTTAGATCTAGCGGGGGAGCAGTTCTTC. This sequence encodes CASSLDLAGEQFF.

V gene TRBV4-3 combines with J gene TRBJ1-1, with D possibly being TRBD1 (5 bases). The CDR3 is made up of 15 amino acids. Germline values: CDR1 LGHNA, CDR2 YSLEER. Trimming cost V 1 base and J 6 bases, with 15 bases left between them. The CDR3 protein is CASSQAVGGLAEAFF. CDR3 coding DNA: TGCGCCAGCAGCCAAGCGGTGGGGGGTCTTGCTGAAGCTTTCTTT.

V usage is TRBV2 and J usage is TRBJ1-1, with D tentatively TRBD1 (5 bases). CDR1 and CDR2 (germline): SNHLY, FYNNEI. Trimming pared 4 bases from V and 3 bases from J, leaving 12 bases between. The length of the CDR3 is 14 residues. CDR3 sequence (DNA): TGTGCCAGCAGTGGTCAAGGGGTCGACACTGAAGCTTTCTTT. Amino acid sequence: CASSGQGVDTEAFF.

This chain joins TRBV20-1 and TRBJ2-1; D uncertain. CDR1 and CDR2 (germline): DFQATT, SNEGSKA (reference sequence). V was trimmed by 3 bases and J by 13 bases, leaving 13 bases between them. This CDR3 region has 11 residues. This CDR3 is CSASLPPLQFF. CDR3 coding DNA: TGCAGTGCTAGTCTCCCCCCTTTACAGTTCTTC.

The chain combines TRBV6-5 with TRBJ2-3; TRBD1 aligns across 8 bases. Germline CDR1 and CDR2: MNHEY and SVGAGI. V lost 5 bases and J lost 4; bases outside the gene matches: 5. This CDR3 has 14 residues. Here the CDR3 reads CASSTDRAADTQYF. The DNA of the CDR3 is TGTGCCAGCAGTACGGACAGGGCGGCAGATACGCAGTATTTT.

This clone turned up a few times. Mismatch with germline at one junction end may stem from a read error. The V gene is TRBV5-6, the J gene TRBJ2-7; a possible D gene is TRBD2 (5 bases). The CDR3 is 12 amino acids. Germline V gene lookup returns CDR1 SGHDT and CDR2 YYEEEE. The CDR3 nucleotides read TGTGCCAGCAGCTTGGCTCTCAGGACTCATGAGTTC. Translated: CASSLALRTHEF. Using reference TRBV5-6 and TRBJ2-7 for the parts outside the CDR3, the full variable domain is DAGVTQSPTHLIKTRGQQVTLRCSPKSGHDTVSWYQQALGQGPQFIFQYYEEEERQRGNFPDRFSGHQFPNYSSELNVNALLLGDSALYLCASSLALRTHEFGPGTRLTVT.

This sequence joins TRBV5-1 and TRBJ1-1; 12 bases map to TRBD1. The ends lost 4 bases at V and 8 bases at J; junction bases unmatched: 6. This CDR3 has 14 residues. Germline lookup yields CDR1 SGHRS and CDR2 YFSETQ. The CDR3 loop reads CASSPGQGAREAFF. The CDR3 DNA follows: TGCGCCAGCAGCCCGGGACAGGGGGCACGCGAAGCTTTCTTT.

This chain links TRBV9 with TRBJ1-4, with 10 positions matching TRBD1. J gave up 10 bases and V 3 bases, and 6 bases lay outside the gene matches. Germline CDR1 and CDR2: SGDLS and YYNGEE. The CDR3 totals 14 residues. In nucleotides, the CDR3 is TGTGCCAGCAGCGCGGGGACAGGGGAGGCAAAACTGTTTTTT. It is translated as CASSAGTGEAKLFF.

This rearrangement joins TRBV18 to TRBJ2-7, with D tentatively TRBD2 (5 bases). The CDR3 runs 13 residues. The V gene lost 4 bases and the J gene lost 9 bases, with 16 bases spanning the gap. From germline, CDR1 is KGHSH and CDR2 LQKENI. DNA for the CDR3: TGTGCCAGCTCACAAAACCGGGGAGTCGGGCAGTACTTC. Translated, it gives CASSQNRGVGQYF.

The rearrangement joins TRBV27 to TRBJ2-1, with 11 bases identical to TRBD1. Germline V gene data show CDR1 as MNHEY and CDR2 as SMNVEV (reference sequence). This CDR3 has 14 residues. V gave up 8 bases and J gave up 8 bases; unmatched junction bases: 8. The CDR3 protein is CASGWTGGGDEQFF. CDR3 bases: TGTGCCAGCGGTTGGACAGGGGGCGGGGATGAGCAGTTCTTC.

The chain carries TRBV15 and TRBJ1-1, with 7 bases aligning to TRBD1. This CDR3 is built from 14 residues. Germline assignment: CDR1 LNHNV and CDR2 YYDKDF (reference sequence). V lost 0 bases and J lost 7; bases outside the gene matches: 5. The CDR3 here is CATSRDLQGREAFF. For the CDR3, the DNA is TGTGCCACCAGCAGAGATCTACAGGGGCGTGAAGCTTTCTTT.

The chain joins TRBV7-8 to TRBJ1-2; the D is unclear. CDR3 length: 17 residues. CDR1 and CDR2 (germline): SGHVS, FQNEAQ. V shed 7 bases and J shed 1 base, with 22 bases lying between them. For the CDR3, the DNA is TGTGCCAGCACGATTAGAATCCGGGAGGCCGATAACTATGGCTACACCTTC. It codes for CASTIRIREADNYGYTF.

With regard to this clone: A junction boundary mismatches the germline segment, possibly from a read error. The J gene is TRBJ1-5, the V gene TRBV18; 9 bases align to TRBD1. Germline V gene sequence: CDR1 KGHSH, CDR2 LQKENI. The CDR3 is made up of 14 amino acids. The CDR3 sequence: CASSPTGGKQPQHF. CDR3 sequence (DNA): TGTGCCAGCTCACCAACAGGGGGCAAACAGCCCCAGCATTTT.